This TCR beta chain was observed in a study of OX40 agonist ivuxolimab in advanced cancers. Findings of the study overall: In the expanded peripheral T cells, antigen specificity was never determined.

Anyone with autoimmune disease history or systemic immunosuppression was excluded. This clone appeared a single time. No antigen is known for it. At one end the junction does not follow the germline gene, possibly because of a read error. This table comes from immunoSEQ multiplex PCR, and its TCRdb copy is limited to in-frame clones, with some not included. The sample yields around 30,000 clones, roughly 80% seen once. The CDR3 has 13 amino acids. Germline V CDR1 and CDR2: LGHNT, FRNRAP. This specimen was CD4+ or CD8+ T cells sorted from blood, taken in a trial of the OX40 agonist ivuxolimab. The J gene is TRBJ2-1, the V gene TRBV12-5, with TRBD2 as a possible D gene (6 bases). This clonotype was obtained from an adult with an advanced solid tumor such as melanoma, head and neck, liver or kidney cancer. The CDR3 nucleotides read TGTGCTAGTGCTTTGGGGACTTCTGGCGAGCAGTTCTTC. Translation gives CASALGTSGEQFF.